This entry lists 11 T cell receptor beta chains sequenced from one sample in a study of cytomegalovirus exposure and HLA in healthy donors. Amplification used 60 Vbeta primers and 13 Jbeta primers. Sequenced by immunoSEQ multiplex PCR; TCRdb stores in-frame clones only, minus some. The data hold around 150,000 clones, with 55% to 80% observed a single time. Source material: PBMCs. The receptors were sampled from a woman under 30 in good health and CMV-seropositive.

The chain is built from TRBV6-5 and TRBJ2-4, with D possibly matching TRBD2 (5 bases). Germline V gene lookup returns CDR1 MNHEY and CDR2 SVGAGI. The CDR3 extends over 13 amino acids. With 2 bases removed from V and 7 bases from J, the gap between germline ends came to 9 bases. Here the CDR3 DNA reads TGTGCCAGCAGTTACGGGAGTTCGAACATTCAGTACTTC. This sequence encodes CASSYGSSNIQYF.

Only a few counts were recorded for this clone. The rearrangement uses TRBV30 and TRBJ1-3, with D uncertain. V was shortened by 4 bases and J by 2 bases, with 12 bases between the two germline ends. In germline, CDR1 is GTSNPN, CDR2 SVGIG (reference sequence). The CDR3 runs to 14 residues. As DNA, the CDR3 is TGTGCCTGGACCCAAGCGACTCCTGGAAACACCATATATTTT. This sequence encodes CAWTQATPGNTIYF.

The chain couples TRBV28 to TRBJ1-2; no clear D. The CDR3 length is 15 residues. CDR1 MDHEN and CDR2 SYDVKM come from the germline V gene. V was shortened by 6 bases and J by 4 bases, with 18 bases between the two germline ends. In DNA form, the CDR3 reads TGTGCCAGCAGCGGGCACGGGGTAGGGATCTATGGCTACACCTTC. Translating gives CASSGHGVGIYGYTF.

The CDR3: CSFRTAPSFSYNEQFF. The CDR3 DNA reads TGCAGCTTCCGGACAGCCCCTTCCTTCTCCTACAATGAGCAGTTCTTC. This chain connects TRBV29-1 to TRBJ2-1; a possible D gene is TRBD1 (6 bases). The ends were cut back, 8 bases at V and 0 bases at J, with 20 bases in the middle. The germline V gene encodes CDR1 SQVTM and CDR2 ANQGSEA. The CDR3 runs to 16 residues.

This clone was observed a few times. This chain uses TRBV11-2 with TRBJ2-4; a possible D gene is TRBD2 (6 bases). Looked up from germline, CDR1 is SGHAT and CDR2 is FQNNGV. The CDR3 extends over 17 amino acids. With 4 bases removed from V and 4 bases from J, the gap between germline ends came to 20 bases. This CDR3 reads CASSYESLWAGKNIQYF. CDR3 nucleotides: TGTGCCAGCAGCTACGAATCCCTTTGGGCGGGGAAAAACATTCAGTACTTC.

The chain carries TRBV18 and TRBJ2-2; TRBD1 agrees at 9 bases. The CDR3 is 16 residues long. V lost 5 bases, J lost 4 bases, and 8 bases stayed unmatched. CDR1 and CDR2 (germline): KGHSH, LQKENI. The CDR3 DNA is TGTGCCAGCTCAGCCGGGACAGGGATGTCCACCGGGGAGCTGTTTTTT. This gives the protein CASSAGTGMSTGELFF.

The chain links TRBV2 to TRBJ1-1, with a possible D match to TRBD1 (6 bases). Germline CDR1 and CDR2: SNHLY and FYNNEI. CDR3 length: 14 amino acids. The V and J ends lost 4 bases and 1 base respectively, with 10 bases between them. DNA for the CDR3: TGTGCCAGCAGTGCCAGGGGCGGGAACACTGAAGCTTTCTTT. As protein: CASSARGGNTEAFF.

The V and J genes are TRBV2 and TRBJ1-2, with TRBD1 identical over 12 bases. The germline CDR1 and CDR2 sequences are SNHLY and FYNNEI. Unmatched junction bases numbered 10, after V lost 0 bases and J lost 11 bases. The CDR3 loop spans 16 amino acids. The CDR3 reads CASSEALGTGGAGYTF. The DNA of the CDR3 is TGTGCCAGCAGTGAAGCGCTGGGGACAGGGGGCGCCGGGTACACCTTC.

The chain combines TRBV6-1 with TRBJ2-2, with D unclear. Trimming pared 4 bases from V and 0 bases from J, leaving 9 bases between. CDR1 and CDR2 from the germline V gene are MNHNS and SASEGT. This CDR3 region has 15 residues. The CDR3, as DNA: TGTGCCAGCAGTGTAGGTACAGCGAACACCGGGGAGCTGTTTTTT. Translation: CASSVGTANTGELFF.

This chain uses TRBV30 with TRBJ1-2; 7 positions match TRBD1. Germline CDR1 and CDR2: GTSNPN and SVGIG (reference sequence). V was clipped by 2 bases and J by 2 bases; unmatched bases: 2. The CDR3 loop spans 13 amino acids. The DNA for the CDR3 is TGTGCCTGGAGTAGGACAGGAAACTATGGCTACACCTTC. This sequence encodes CAWSRTGNYGYTF.

The chain couples TRBV28 to TRBJ2-7; 13 bases align to TRBD2. Germline CDR1 MDHEN, CDR2 SYDVKM. The CDR3 spans 15 residues. Germline trimming cut 2 bases from V and 4 bases from J; bases unmatched to any gene: 2. DNA of the CDR3: TGTGCCAGCAGTTTAGGGGGACTAGCGGGGTACGAGCAGTACTTC. Its translation is CASSLGGLAGYEQYF.